The next 20 T cell receptor beta chains were all read from a single sample in a study of PD-L1 blockade in urothelial cancer. Time point defined: peripheral blood 6 weeks after treatment start. The method was immunoSEQ multiplex PCR; TCRdb's version includes in-frame clones alone and lacks a portion of them. The sample has roughly 120,000 clones; roughly 91% are singletons. The sequencing used PBMCs, collected around atezolizumab (anti-PD-L1) treatment. These receptors were taken from a man in his sixties with urothelial cancer.

V is TRBV7-9 and J is TRBJ2-1; D is ambiguous. The V end lost 0 bases, the J end lost 8 bases, and 8 bases lay between the germline ends. The CDR3 loop spans 13 amino acids. In germline, CDR1 is SEHNR, CDR2 FQNEAQ (reference sequence). CDR3 bases: TGTGCCAGCAGCTTAGCGCCTCGAGATGAGCAGTTCTTC. This codes for CASSLAPRDEQFF.

The genes are TRBV10-3 and TRBJ1-6; weak D call: TRBD1 (6 bases). Germline CDR1 is ENHRY and CDR2 is SYGVKD. V was trimmed by 9 bases and J by 4 bases, leaving 19 bases between them. The CDR3 is made up of 16 amino acids. This chain's CDR3 is CAISTGLDLYNSPLHF. The CDR3 nucleotides are TGTGCCATTTCGACAGGCCTCGACCTTTATAATTCACCCCTCCACTTT.

This clone occurred a few times. The V gene is TRBV7-9, the J gene TRBJ2-1, with TRBD2 matching 15 bases. The CDR3 loop spans 18 amino acids. Trimming cost V 4 bases and J 7 bases; bases outside gene matches: 11. The V gene's germline CDR1 is SEHNR and CDR2 FQNEAQ (reference sequence). The CDR3 is CASSSRRTSGRAMNEQFF. The CDR3 DNA reads TGTGCCAGCAGCTCCCGTAGGACTAGCGGGAGGGCCATGAATGAGCAGTTCTTC.

The count of this clone is one. The chain recombines TRBV28 with TRBJ1-5, with no clear D. Germline CDR1 and CDR2: MDHEN and SYDVKM. Trimming took off 8 bases at V and 7 bases at J, with 18 bases between the two ends. CDR3 size: 14 residues. CDR3 DNA: TGTGCCAGCCGGAGTAACGAGCGGAGGCAGCCCCAGCATTTT. It codes for CASRSNERRQPQHF.

The V and J genes are TRBV19 and TRBJ2-3; 9 nucleotides match TRBD1. Trimming cost V 7 bases and J 4 bases; bases outside gene matches: 21. Germline CDR1 is LNHDA and CDR2 is SQIVND (reference sequence). This CDR3 has 19 residues. The CDR3 DNA follows: TGTGCCAGTAAAAACCACCTTGTCCAAAACAGGGGGCTGGCAGATACGCAGTATTTT. It specifies CASKNHLVQNRGLADTQYF.

This clone has a handful of counts. The V call is TRBV19, the J call TRBJ2-1; D not certain. V lost 6 bases to trimming and J lost 5 bases, with 8 bases between them. This CDR3 spans 12 amino acids. Germline V CDR1 and CDR2: LNHDA, SQIVND (reference sequence). The CDR3, as DNA: TGTGCCAGTAGCAAGAGTAACAATGAGCAGTTCTTC. Its protein product is CASSKSNNEQFF.

The chain has TRBV7-2 and TRBJ2-2; weak D call: TRBD1 (5 bases). The length of the CDR3 is 12 residues. From germline, CDR1 is SGHTA and CDR2 FQGNSA. The V gene lost 3 bases and the J gene lost 8 bases, with 7 bases spanning the gap. The CDR3 DNA follows: TGTGCCAGCAGCTTGGGGCAGGGGGAGCTGTTTTTT. It specifies CASSLGQGELFF. The full variable domain, with the rest looked up from reference TRBV7-2 and TRBJ2-2, is GAGVSQSPSNKVTEKGKDVELRCDPISGHTALYWYRQSLGQGLEFLIYFQGNSAPDKSGLPSDRFSAERTGGSVSTLTIQRTQQEDSAVYLCASSLGQGELFFGEGSRLTVL.

The chain is built from TRBV18 and TRBJ2-7; 7 nucleotides match TRBD1. With V trimmed by 1 base and J by 1 base, 1 base remained unmatched. Germline-derived CDR1 and CDR2 are KGHSH and LQKENI. CDR3 length equals 14 residues. The CDR3 loop is CASSPLQGSYEQYF. The CDR3 bases are TGTGCCAGCTCACCACTACAGGGGTCCTACGAGCAGTACTTC.

The rearrangement joins TRBV19 to TRBJ1-5, with D maybe TRBD1 (5 bases). Trimming cost V 5 bases and J 3 bases, with 14 bases left between them. The CDR3 has 15 residues. Germline V gene lookup returns CDR1 LNHDA and CDR2 SQIVND (reference sequence). As DNA, the CDR3 is TGTGCCAGTAGTCCGACGGGGGGGTCCAATCAGCCCCAGCATTTT. The encoded protein is CASSPTGGSNQPQHF.

This rearrangement joins TRBV5-4 to TRBJ2-3, with a tentative D call TRBD2 (7 bases). V lost 2 bases to trimming and J lost 5 bases, with 18 bases between them. This CDR3 is built from 16 residues. CDR1 and CDR2 (germline): SGHNT, YYREEE (reference sequence). CDR3 DNA: TGTGCCAGCAGCTTCTTAGGGGGGGGGCTGGAAGATACGCAGTATTTT. Amino acid sequence: CASSFLGGGLEDTQYF.

The chain carries TRBV11-2 and TRBJ2-1, with D possibly TRBD1 on 7 matching bases. There are 17 residues in the CDR3. V gave up 0 bases and J gave up 1 base, with 13 bases separating them. The V gene's germline CDR1 is SGHAT and CDR2 FQNNGV. The CDR3 nucleotides are TGTGCCAGCAGCTTAGATTCAGGGGGACTTTCCTACAATGAGCAGTTCTTC. It encodes CASSLDSGGLSYNEQFF.

The chain has TRBV4-2 and TRBJ1-4, with D perhaps TRBD1 (5 bases). Trimming left V 1 base short and J 0 bases short, with 9 bases between. The CDR3 consists of 16 residues. CDR1 LGHNA and CDR2 YNFKEQ come from the germline V gene. The CDR3 loop is CASSQVRASTNEKLFF. The CDR3 DNA is TGTGCCAGCAGCCAAGTCAGGGCTTCAACTAATGAAAAACTGTTTTTT.

V usage is TRBV28 and J usage is TRBJ2-7; 11 bases are shared with TRBD2. CDR1 and CDR2 (germline): MDHEN, SYDVKM. The trim removed 6 bases at V and 4 bases at J, leaving 8 bases unmatched. This CDR3 has 15 amino acids. CDR3: CASRPLAGGGYEQYF. CDR3 in DNA: TGTGCCAGCAGACCTCTAGCGGGGGGAGGGTACGAGCAGTACTTC.

The chain has TRBV5-6 and TRBJ2-1; 11 positions agree with TRBD2. This CDR3 contains 13 residues. After removal of 4 bases from V and 8 bases from J, the junction contained 2 bases not matched to a gene. Germline CDR1 and CDR2: SGHDT and YYEEEE. The CDR3 DNA reads TGTGCCAGCAGCCTAGCGGGGGGACATGAGCAGTTCTTC. This gives the protein CASSLAGGHEQFF.

The J gene is TRBJ2-5, the V gene TRBV27, with 7 bases that match TRBD1. In germline, CDR1 is MNHEY, CDR2 SMNVEV (reference sequence). CDR3 length: 15 residues. After removal of 4 bases from V and 1 base from J, the junction contained 6 bases not matched to a gene. The CDR3 nucleotides are TGTGCCAGCAGTTCAGGGGGACAGTTCCAAGAGACCCAGTACTTC. It translates to CASSSGGQFQETQYF.

This chain joins TRBV19 and TRBJ1-1; 9 nucleotides match TRBD1. The CDR3 runs 16 residues. V trimming: 3 bases; J trimming: 3 bases; junction bases outside the gene matches: 8. In germline, CDR1 is LNHDA, CDR2 SQIVND (reference sequence). The CDR3 sequence: CASSMDRDREDTEAFF. The CDR3 region has the DNA TGTGCCAGTAGTATGGACCGGGACAGGGAGGACACTGAAGCTTTCTTT.

The rearrangement uses TRBV10-3 and TRBJ2-2, with 8 bases lining up with TRBD1. Losses at the gene ends were 6 bases for V and 4 bases for J; bases not matched to a gene: 4. The CDR3 spans 14 residues. CDR1 is ENHRY, CDR2 SYGVKD, per germline. The CDR3 DNA reads as TGTGCCATCAGGGCAACAGGGGGCACCGGGGAGCTGTTTTTT. This codes for CAIRATGGTGELFF.

The chain links TRBV4-2 to TRBJ1-5; the D gene is possibly TRBD1 (5 bases). Germline V CDR1 and CDR2: LGHNA, YNFKEQ. Trimming removed 2 bases at V and 1 base at J, with 12 bases between. This CDR3 is 16 amino acids long. The CDR3 DNA follows: TGTGCCAGCAGCCAATTTACAGGATGGAGCAATCAGCCCCAGCATTTT. This translates into CASSQFTGWSNQPQHF.

This chain joins TRBV6-5 and TRBJ2-3; maybe TRBD1 (5 bases). CDR1 is MNHEY, CDR2 SVGAGI, per germline. V lost 6 bases to trimming and J lost 2 bases, with 15 bases between them. This CDR3 contains 15 residues. The CDR3: CASSPGRDHTDTQYF. In DNA form, the CDR3 reads TGTGCCAGCAGCCCGGGCAGGGATCACACAGATACGCAGTATTTT.

The V call is TRBV5-4, the J call TRBJ2-7; 7 bases match TRBD2. Per germline, CDR1 SGHNT and CDR2 YYREEE (reference sequence). The junction had 9 bases not matched to a gene; V was cut back by 4 bases and J by 5 bases. The CDR3 runs 14 residues. The CDR3 here is CASSLLRGTDEQYF. CDR3 DNA: TGTGCCAGCAGCCTACTGCGGGGGACCGACGAGCAGTACTTC.